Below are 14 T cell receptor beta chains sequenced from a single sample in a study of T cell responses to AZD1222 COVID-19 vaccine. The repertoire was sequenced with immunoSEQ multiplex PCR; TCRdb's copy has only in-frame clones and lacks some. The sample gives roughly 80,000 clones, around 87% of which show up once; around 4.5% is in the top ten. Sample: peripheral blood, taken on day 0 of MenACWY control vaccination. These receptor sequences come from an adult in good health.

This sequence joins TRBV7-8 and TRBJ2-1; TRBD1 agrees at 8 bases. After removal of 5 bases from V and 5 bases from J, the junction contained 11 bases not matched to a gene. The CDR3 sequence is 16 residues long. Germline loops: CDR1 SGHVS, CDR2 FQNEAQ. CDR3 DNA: TGTGCCAGCAGCCAGGGACAGGAGATTACGGACAATGAGCAGTTCTTC. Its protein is CASSQGQEITDNEQFF.

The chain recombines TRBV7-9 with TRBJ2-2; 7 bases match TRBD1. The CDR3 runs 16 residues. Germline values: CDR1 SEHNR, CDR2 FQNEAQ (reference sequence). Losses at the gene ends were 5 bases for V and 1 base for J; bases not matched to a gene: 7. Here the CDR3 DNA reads TGTGCCAGCAGCCCCTGGGGGACAGTGAACACCGGGGAGCTGTTTTTT. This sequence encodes CASSPWGTVNTGELFF. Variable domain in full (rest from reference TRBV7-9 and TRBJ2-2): DTGVSQNPRHKITKRGQNVTFRCDPISEHNRLYWYRQTLGQGPEFLTYFQNEAQLEKSRLLSDRFSAERPKGSFSTLEIQRTEQGDSAMYLCASSPWGTVNTGELFFGEGSRLTVL.

The CDR3 is CATSRVYGTDTQYF. CDR3 DNA: TGTGCCACCAGCAGAGTGTACGGCACAGATACGCAGTATTTT. This rearrangement joins TRBV15 to TRBJ2-3, with D unclear. V was shortened by 1 base and J by 1 base, with 6 bases between the two germline ends. CDR1 is LNHNV, CDR2 YYDKDF, per germline (reference sequence). The CDR3 is made up of 14 amino acids.

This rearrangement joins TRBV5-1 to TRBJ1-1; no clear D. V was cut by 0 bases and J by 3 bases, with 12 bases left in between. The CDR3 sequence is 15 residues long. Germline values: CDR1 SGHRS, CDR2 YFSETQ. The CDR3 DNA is TGCGCCAGCAGCTTGGTACCCCGAAGAGACACTGAAGCTTTCTTT. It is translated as CASSLVPRRDTEAFF.

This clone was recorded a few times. The CDR3 loop reads CASSSLAGGPDTQYF. CDR3 in DNA: TGTGCCAGCAGTTCACTAGCGGGAGGGCCAGATACGCAGTATTTT. The genes are TRBV28 and TRBJ2-3; 13 bases match TRBD2. J lost 4 bases, V lost 4 bases, and 2 bases had no gene match. Per germline, CDR1 MDHEN and CDR2 SYDVKM. The CDR3 has 15 residues. Full variable domain (rest looked up from reference TRBV28 and TRBJ2-3): DVKVTQSSRYLVKRTGEKVFLECVQDMDHENMFWYRQDPGLGLRLIYFSYDVKMKEKGDIPEGYSVSREKKERFSLILESASTNQTSMYLCASSSLAGGPDTQYFGPGTRLTVL.

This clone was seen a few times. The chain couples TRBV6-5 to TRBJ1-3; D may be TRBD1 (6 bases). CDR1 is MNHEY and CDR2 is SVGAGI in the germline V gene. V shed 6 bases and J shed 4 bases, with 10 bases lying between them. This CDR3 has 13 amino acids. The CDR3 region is CASRGGVGNTIYF. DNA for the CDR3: TGTGCCAGCAGGGGGGGCGTGGGAAACACCATATATTTT.

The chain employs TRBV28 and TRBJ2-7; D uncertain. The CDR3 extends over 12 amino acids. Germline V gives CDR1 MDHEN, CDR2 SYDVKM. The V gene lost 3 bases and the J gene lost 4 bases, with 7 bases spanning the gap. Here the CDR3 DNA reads TGTGCCAGCAGTTTGCGGTTTTACGAGCAGTACTTC. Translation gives CASSLRFYEQYF.

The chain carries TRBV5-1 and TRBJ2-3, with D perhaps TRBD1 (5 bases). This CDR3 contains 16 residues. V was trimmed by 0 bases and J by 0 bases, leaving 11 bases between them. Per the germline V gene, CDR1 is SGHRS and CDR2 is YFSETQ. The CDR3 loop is CASSLEGAPSTDTQYF. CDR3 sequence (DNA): TGCGCCAGCAGCTTGGAAGGGGCCCCTAGCACAGATACGCAGTATTTT.

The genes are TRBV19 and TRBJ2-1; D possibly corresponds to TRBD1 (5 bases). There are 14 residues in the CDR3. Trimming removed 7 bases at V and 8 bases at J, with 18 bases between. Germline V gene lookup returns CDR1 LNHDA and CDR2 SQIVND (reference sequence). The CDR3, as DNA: TGTGCCAGTACCCTTGAGGAAAGGGGTGATGAGCAGTTCTTC. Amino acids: CASTLEERGDEQFF.

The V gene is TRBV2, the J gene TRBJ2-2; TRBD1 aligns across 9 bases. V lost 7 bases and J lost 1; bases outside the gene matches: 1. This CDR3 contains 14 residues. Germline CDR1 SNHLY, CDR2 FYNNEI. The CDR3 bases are TGTGCCAGCACGGGACAGGGGAACACCGGGGAGCTGTTTTTT. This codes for CASTGQGNTGELFF.

The CDR3 nucleotides read TGTGCCAGCAGCCAAGATCCCGGGACCGACAGCAATCAGCCCCAGCATTTT. Translated, it gives CASSQDPGTDSNQPQHF. This chain uses TRBV3-1 (or the pseudogene TRBV3-2) with TRBJ1-5; D is perhaps TRBD1 (5 bases). The CDR3 has 17 residues. CDR1 LGHDT and CDR2 YNNKEL come from the germline V gene (reference sequence). With 0 bases removed from V and 1 base from J, the gap between germline ends came to 13 bases.

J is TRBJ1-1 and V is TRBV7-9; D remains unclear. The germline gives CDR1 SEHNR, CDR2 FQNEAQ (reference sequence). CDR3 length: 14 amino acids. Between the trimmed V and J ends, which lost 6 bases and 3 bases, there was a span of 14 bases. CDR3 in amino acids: CASSPTLSDTEAFF. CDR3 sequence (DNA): TGTGCCAGCAGTCCTACATTATCGGACACTGAAGCTTTCTTT.

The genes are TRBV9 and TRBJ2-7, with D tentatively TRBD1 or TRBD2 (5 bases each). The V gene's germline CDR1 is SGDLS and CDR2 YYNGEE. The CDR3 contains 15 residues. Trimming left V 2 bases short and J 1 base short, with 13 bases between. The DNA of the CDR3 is TGTGCCAGCAGCGTTTCACCGGGACGGTCCTACGAGCAGTACTTC. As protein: CASSVSPGRSYEQYF.

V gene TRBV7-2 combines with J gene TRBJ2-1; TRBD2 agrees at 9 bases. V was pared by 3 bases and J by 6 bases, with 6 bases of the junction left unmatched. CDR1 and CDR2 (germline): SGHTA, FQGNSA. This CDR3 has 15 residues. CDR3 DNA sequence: TGTGCCAGCAGCTTCCAAGCGGGAGGAGCCAATGAGCAGTTCTTC. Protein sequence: CASSFQAGGANEQFF.